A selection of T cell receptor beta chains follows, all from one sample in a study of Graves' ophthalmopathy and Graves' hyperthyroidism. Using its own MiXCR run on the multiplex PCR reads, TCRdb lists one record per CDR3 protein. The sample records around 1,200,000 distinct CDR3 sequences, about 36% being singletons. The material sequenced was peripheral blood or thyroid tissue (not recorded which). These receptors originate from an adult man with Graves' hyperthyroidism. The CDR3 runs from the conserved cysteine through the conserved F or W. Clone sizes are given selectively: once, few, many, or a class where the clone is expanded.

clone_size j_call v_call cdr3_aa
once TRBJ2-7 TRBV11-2 CASSLRGGRFYEQYF
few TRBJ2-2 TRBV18 CASSPQPGQGKELFF
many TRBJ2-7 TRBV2 CASSAGQYEQYF
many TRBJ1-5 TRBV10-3 CAIGKVDSSNQPQHF
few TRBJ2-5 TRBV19 CASSAARTQYF
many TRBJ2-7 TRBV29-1 CSVENRGETYEQYF
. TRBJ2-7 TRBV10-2 CATTSGGVDEQYF
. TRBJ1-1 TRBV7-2 CASSSLSGTEAFF
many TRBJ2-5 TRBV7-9 CASSPEFGSSETQYF
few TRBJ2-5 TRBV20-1 CSARGQTSGSKETQYF
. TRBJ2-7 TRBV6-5 CTSSPDRASSYEQYF
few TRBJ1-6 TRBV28 CASTIRTGNSPLHF
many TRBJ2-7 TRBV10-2 CASSYGLAGAYEQYF
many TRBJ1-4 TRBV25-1 CASSETAINEKLFF
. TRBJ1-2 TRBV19 CASSMLTRRMDGYTF
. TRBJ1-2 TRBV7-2 CASSFDRLEGGYTF
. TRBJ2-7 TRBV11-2 CASRSGTGTGFPEQYF
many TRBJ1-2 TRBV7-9 CASSFAPATGAGYGYTF
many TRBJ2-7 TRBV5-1 CASSLGLVSYEQYF
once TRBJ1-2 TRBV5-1 CASSSSGTAYGYTF
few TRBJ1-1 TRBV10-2 CASSVPQGAPNTEAFF
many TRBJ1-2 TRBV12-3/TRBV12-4 CASSRGANGYTF
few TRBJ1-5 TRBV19 CPSHQDTNNQPQHF
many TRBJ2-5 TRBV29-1 CSVEWDRGKQQETQYF
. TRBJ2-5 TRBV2 CASSETGVQETQYF
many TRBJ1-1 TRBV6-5 CASSYSTRTEEAFF
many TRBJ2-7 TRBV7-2 CASSDPFVGVWAEQYF
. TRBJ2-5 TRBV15 CATSRAGIGETQYF
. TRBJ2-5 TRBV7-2 CASEGAGYQETQYF
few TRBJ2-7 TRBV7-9 CASSFPRGPLYEQYF
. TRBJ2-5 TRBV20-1 CSAGLGGGTQYF
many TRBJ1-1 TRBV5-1 CATSSGQAFEAFF
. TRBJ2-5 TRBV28 CASTPLRGGGTQYF
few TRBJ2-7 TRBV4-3 CASSQGLGQGRYEQYF
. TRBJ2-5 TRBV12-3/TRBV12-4 CASSEGGGGETQYF
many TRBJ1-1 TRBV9 CASSATVGGSNTEAFF
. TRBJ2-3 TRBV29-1 CSVLTRFTDTQYF
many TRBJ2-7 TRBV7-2 CASSPQGVPYEQYF
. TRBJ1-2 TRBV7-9 CASSPVEGLLDGYTF
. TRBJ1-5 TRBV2 CASRRDSGGNQPQHF
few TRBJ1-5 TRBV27 CVSGTVNQPQHF
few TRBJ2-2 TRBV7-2 CASSSDGTLDTGELFF
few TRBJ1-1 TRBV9 CASSPSPGQPMNTEAFF
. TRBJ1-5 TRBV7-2 CASSLEGRGETQHF